Included here is one T cell receptor (beta chain) sequence, with context. CDR1 and CDR2 from the germline V gene are SNHLY and FYNNEI. With 0 bases clipped from V and 8 bases from J, the junction kept 15 bases outside the gene matches. The CDR3 covers 17 residues. This record belongs to a study of blood T cell repertoires in COVID-19. Original handling: Quantification of nucleated cells was approximated via reference gene primer amplification. Produced via immunoSEQ multiplex PCR; TCRdb's table is partial and in-frame only. That table gives V, J and clone size, and the DNA gave D and trimming. The table shows roughly 230,000 clones, with about 85% occurring only once.

The source is a woman aged 80 or over with COVID-19, enrolled during active disease. The chain couples TRBV2 to TRBJ1-2; 7 nucleotides match TRBD1. Sequencing input: peripheral blood. The CDR3 spells CASSEAPRDSLGSGYTF. DNA for the CDR3: TGTGCCAGCAGTGAAGCCCCCCGGGACAGCTTGGGAAGCGGCTACACCTTC.